A selection of T cell receptor beta chains follows, all from one sample in a study of STAT5B mutations in CD4+ large granular lymphocyte leukemia. TCRdb's table, derived via immunoSEQ multiplex PCR, lists solely in-frame clones and lacks some. Here the sample spans tens of thousands of clones, roughly four fifths being singletons. Sequenced input: CD4+ T cells from blood buffy coats. These receptor sequences come from a human donor in good health. The CDR3 runs from the conserved cysteine through the conserved F or W.

j_gene	v_gene	CDR3aa
TRBJ2-1	TRBV5-6	CASIKNRGTGLPSYNEQFF
TRBJ2-2	TRBV19	CASSIGGGGDTGELFF
TRBJ1-1	TRBV11-3	CASTWTGSGTEAFF
TRBJ2-7	TRBV10-3	CAIRSERGGYEQYF
TRBJ2-1	TRBV6-1	CASSEFVDLSYNEQFF
TRBJ2-5	TRBV12-2	CASPWETQYF
TRBJ2-1	TRBV5-1	CASSLVAGGRYNEQFF
TRBJ1-5	TRBV6-6	CASSYSDGSQHF
TRBJ1-5	TRBV19	CASSIQGDSNQPQHF
TRBJ1-5	TRBV2	CASMRGLSQPQHF
TRBJ2-1	TRBV19	CASKREDRYNEQFF
TRBJ2-5	TRBV4-2	CASSQDLEGGEGETQYF
TRBJ2-7	TRBV19	CASSSPIRGAHYEQYF
TRBJ2-3	TRBV7-3	CASSPSPADTQYF
TRBJ2-2	TRBV5-1	CASASFGVNTGELFF
TRBJ2-7	TRBV5-1	CASSLLTSGSYEQYF
TRBJ2-1	TRBV11-3	CASSFLAGTYNEQFF
TRBJ1-5	TRBV4-3	CASSVRQGGQPQHF
TRBJ1-2	TRBV30	CAWSAQGLRYGYTF
TRBJ2-7	TRBV5-1	CASSPTSGFSYEQYF